This TCR beta chain was observed in a study of blood T cell repertoires in COVID-19. On the study more broadly: From the United States, Italy and Spain came samples of acute and convalescent COVID-19.

Germline V gene data show CDR1 as SGHNT and CDR2 as YYREEE (reference sequence). The CDR3 loop spans 15 amino acids. V gave up 5 bases and J gave up 5 bases; unmatched junction bases: 11. How the authors handled the data: Counts of nucleated cells, estimated from reference gene primer amplification, were obtained. The protocol was immunoSEQ multiplex PCR, while the TCRdb copy is restricted to in-frame clones and leaves out a portion. V and J calls and clone size are copied from that table; D and trimming were computed from the DNA. The sample has approximately 110,000 clones, about 75% seen once; the top ten hold approximately 19%. The sample holds one count of this clone.

The specimen sequenced was peripheral blood. The gene calls are TRBV5-4 and TRBJ2-5; 8 bases match TRBD2. The clonotype originates from a woman aged 70 to 79 with acute or convalescent COVID-19. DNA of the CDR3: TGTGCCAGCAGGGCAACAGCGGGGGACGGGGAGACCCAGTACTTC. Translation: CASRATAGDGETQYF.